This paragraph covers one TCR beta chain sequence. Its antigen is still unknown. This record comes from a study of T cell repertoires in aging, cancer and after chemotherapy. Study-wide background: Six age groups, ranging from 30 or younger to 70 or older, included the donors. General study points: In cancer patients, declining TCR diversity with age involved lost richness and lost evenness. In hematological cancer patients, infiltrated lymphoid organs may have impaired thymic emigration or peripheral T cell expansion.

Germline V gives CDR1 SEHNR, CDR2 FQNEAQ (reference sequence). Trimming left V 1 base short and J 1 base short, with 14 bases between. This CDR3 comprises 17 residues. TRB rearrangements spanning V, D and J were amplified using mixed TRB-A/B primers. Via MiXCR, TCRdb re-called the multiplex PCR reads, giving one row per CDR3 protein. The sample comprises some 1,400 distinct CDR3 sequences, about 43% of which are singletons, and roughly 17% rests with the top ten. Amplification of TCR beta used genomic DNA extracted from peripheral blood. The source is a human donor with a blood cancer. The chain recombines TRBV7-9 with TRBJ2-1; D gene uncertain. Sequencing was performed on blood. The CDR3 loop is CASSLVSGGRSYNEQFF. In DNA form, the CDR3 reads TGTGCCAGCAGCTTAGTATCGGGCGGAAGGTCCTACAATGAGCAGTTCTTC. Looking up the rest from reference TRBV7-9 and TRBJ2-1 gives the full variable domain: DTGVSQNPRHKITKRGQNVTFRCDPISEHNRLYWYRQTLGQGPEFLTYFQNEAQLEKSRLLSDRFSAERPKGSFSTLEIQRTEQGDSAMYLCASSLVSGGRSYNEQFFGPGTRLTVL.